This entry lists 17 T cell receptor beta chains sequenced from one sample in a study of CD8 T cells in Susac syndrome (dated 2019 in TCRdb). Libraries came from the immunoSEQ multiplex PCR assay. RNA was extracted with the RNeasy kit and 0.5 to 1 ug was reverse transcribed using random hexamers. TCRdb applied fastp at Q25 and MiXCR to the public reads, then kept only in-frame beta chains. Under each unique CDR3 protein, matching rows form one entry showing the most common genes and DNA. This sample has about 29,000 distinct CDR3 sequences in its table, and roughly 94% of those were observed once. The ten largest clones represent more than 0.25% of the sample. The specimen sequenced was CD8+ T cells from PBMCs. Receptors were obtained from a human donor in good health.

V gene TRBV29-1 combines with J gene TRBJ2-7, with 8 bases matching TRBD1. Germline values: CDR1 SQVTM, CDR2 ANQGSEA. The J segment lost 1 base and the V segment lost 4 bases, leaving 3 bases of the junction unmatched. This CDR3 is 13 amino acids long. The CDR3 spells CSVVGTGSYEQYF. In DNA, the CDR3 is TGCAGCGTTGTCGGGACAGGTTCCTACGAGCAGTACTTC.

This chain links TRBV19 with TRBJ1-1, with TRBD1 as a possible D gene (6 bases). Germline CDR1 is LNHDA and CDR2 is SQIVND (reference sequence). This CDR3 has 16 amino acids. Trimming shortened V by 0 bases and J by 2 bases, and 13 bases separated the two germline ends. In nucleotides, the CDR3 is TGTGCCAGTAGTATAGATTCCTGGGGGACAAACACTGAAGCTTTCTTT. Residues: CASSIDSWGTNTEAFF.

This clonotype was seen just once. The CDR3 loop reads CASSQVSGKDTEAFF. In DNA, the CDR3 is TGCGCCAGCAGCCAAGTTTCGGGGAAAGACACTGAAGCTTTCTTT. The gene calls are TRBV4-3 and TRBJ1-1; D is unclear. Germline CDR1 LGHNA, CDR2 YSLEER. Trimming cost V 1 base and J 3 bases, with 12 bases left between them. The CDR3 has 15 residues.

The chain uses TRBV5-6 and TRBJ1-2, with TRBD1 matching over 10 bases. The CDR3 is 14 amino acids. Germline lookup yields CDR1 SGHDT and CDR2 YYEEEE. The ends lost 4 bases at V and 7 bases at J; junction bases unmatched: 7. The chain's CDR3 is CASSGTGATIGYTF. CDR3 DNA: TGTGCCAGCAGCGGGACAGGGGCCACTATTGGCTACACCTTC. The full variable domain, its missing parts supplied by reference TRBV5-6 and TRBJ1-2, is DAGVTQSPTHLIKTRGQQVTLRCSPKSGHDTVSWYQQALGQGPQFIFQYYEEEERQRGNFPDRFSGHQFPNYSSELNVNALLLGDSALYLCASSGTGATIGYTFGSGTRLTVV.

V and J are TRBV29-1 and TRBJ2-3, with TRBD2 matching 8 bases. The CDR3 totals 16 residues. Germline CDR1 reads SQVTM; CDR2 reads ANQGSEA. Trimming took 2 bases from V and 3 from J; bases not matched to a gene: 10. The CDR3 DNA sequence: TGCAGCGTTGAAACGAGACGGGGGGGGGAGACAGATACGCAGTATTTT. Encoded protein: CSVETRRGGETDTQYF.

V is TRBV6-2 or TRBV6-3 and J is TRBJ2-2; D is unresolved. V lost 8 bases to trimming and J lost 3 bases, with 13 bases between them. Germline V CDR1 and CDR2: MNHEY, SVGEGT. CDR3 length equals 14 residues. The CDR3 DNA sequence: TGTGCCAGCGGTGAGAATTTGGACACCGGGGAGCTGTTTTTT. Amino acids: CASGENLDTGELFF.

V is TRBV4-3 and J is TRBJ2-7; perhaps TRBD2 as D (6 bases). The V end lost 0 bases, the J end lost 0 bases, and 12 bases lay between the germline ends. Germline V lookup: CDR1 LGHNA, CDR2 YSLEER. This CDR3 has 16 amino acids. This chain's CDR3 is CASSQDPEGFSYEQYF. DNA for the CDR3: TGCGCCAGCAGCCAAGATCCGGAGGGATTCTCCTACGAGCAGTACTTC.

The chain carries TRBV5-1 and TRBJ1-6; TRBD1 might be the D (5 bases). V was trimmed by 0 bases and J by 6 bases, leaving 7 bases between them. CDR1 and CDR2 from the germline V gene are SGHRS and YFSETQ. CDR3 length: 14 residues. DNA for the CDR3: TGCGCCAGCAGCTTGGAGGGGCTTAATTCACCCCTCCACTTT. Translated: CASSLEGLNSPLHF.

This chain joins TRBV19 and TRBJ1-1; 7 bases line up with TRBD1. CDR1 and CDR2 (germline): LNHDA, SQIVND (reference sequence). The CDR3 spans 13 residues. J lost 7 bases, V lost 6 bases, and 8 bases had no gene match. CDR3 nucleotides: TGTGCCAGTAGCCGCGGACAGGCTCGTGAAGCTTTCTTT. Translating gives CASSRGQAREAFF.

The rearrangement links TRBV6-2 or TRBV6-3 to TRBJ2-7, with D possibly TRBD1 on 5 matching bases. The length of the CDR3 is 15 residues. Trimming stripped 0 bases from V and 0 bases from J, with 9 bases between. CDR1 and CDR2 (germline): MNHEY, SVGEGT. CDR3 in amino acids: CASSYSKTGSYEQYF. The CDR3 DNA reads TGTGCCAGCAGTTACTCGAAAACAGGCTCCTACGAGCAGTACTTC.

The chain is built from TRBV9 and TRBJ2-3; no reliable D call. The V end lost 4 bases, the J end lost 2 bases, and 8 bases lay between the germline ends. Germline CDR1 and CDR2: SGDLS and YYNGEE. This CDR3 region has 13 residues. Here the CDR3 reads CASSPGNTDTQYF. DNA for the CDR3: TGTGCCAGCAGCCCTGGGAACACAGATACGCAGTATTTT.

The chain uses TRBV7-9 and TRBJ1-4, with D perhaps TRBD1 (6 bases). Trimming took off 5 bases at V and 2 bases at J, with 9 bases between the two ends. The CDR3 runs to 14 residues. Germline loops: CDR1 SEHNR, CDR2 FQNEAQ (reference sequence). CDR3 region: CASSPGGTNEKLFF. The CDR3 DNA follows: TGTGCCAGCAGCCCGGGGGGCACTAATGAAAAACTGTTTTTT.

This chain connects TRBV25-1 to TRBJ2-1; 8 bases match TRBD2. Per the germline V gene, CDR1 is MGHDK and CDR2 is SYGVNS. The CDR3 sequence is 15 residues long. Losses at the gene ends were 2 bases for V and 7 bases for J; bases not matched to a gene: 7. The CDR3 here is CASSEAGGAGNEQFF. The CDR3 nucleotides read TGTGCCAGCAGTGAAGCGGGGGGTGCAGGGAATGAGCAGTTCTTC.

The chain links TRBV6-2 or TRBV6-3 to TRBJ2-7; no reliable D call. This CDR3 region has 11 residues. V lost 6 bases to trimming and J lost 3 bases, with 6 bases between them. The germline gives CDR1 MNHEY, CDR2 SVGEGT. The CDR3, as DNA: TGTGCCAGCAGCAGACACTACGAGCAGTACTTC. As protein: CASSRHYEQYF.

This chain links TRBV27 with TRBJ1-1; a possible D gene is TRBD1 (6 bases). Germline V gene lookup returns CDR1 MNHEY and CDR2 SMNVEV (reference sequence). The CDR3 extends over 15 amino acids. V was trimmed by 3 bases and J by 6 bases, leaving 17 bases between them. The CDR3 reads CASSFYGGAGAEAFF. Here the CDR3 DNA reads TGTGCCAGCAGTTTTTATGGGGGCGCCGGAGCTGAAGCTTTCTTT.

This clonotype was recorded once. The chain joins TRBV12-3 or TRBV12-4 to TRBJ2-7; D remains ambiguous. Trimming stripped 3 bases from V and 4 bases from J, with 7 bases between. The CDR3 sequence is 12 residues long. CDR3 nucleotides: TGTGCCAGCAGTTTTCATGTGTACGAGCAGTACTTC. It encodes CASSFHVYEQYF.

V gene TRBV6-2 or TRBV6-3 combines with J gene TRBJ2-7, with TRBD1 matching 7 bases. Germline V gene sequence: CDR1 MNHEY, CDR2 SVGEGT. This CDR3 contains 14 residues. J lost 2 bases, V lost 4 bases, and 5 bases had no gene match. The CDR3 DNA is TGTGCCAGCAGTTCGACAGGGACCACCTACGAGCAGTACTTC. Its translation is CASSSTGTTYEQYF.